The text below deals with one T cell receptor (beta chain). Its antigen remains unknown. These data belong to a study of T cell clonotyping in hematopoietic cell transplantation. Across the study: Cytoreduction preceded collection of pretransplant recipient samples. The study's findings and limits: Without cell sorting, CD4 versus CD8 contributions remain unresolved. Graft donor and pretransplant recipient Inverse Simpson Index values predicted broader posttransplant TCR diversity. At the given depth, recipient repertoires were over 95% de novo clonotypes.

TCRdb keeps only in-frame clones here, not all; method: immunoSEQ multiplex PCR. The table shows approximately 16,000 clones, with 93% occurring only once. The germline V gene encodes CDR1 SGDLS and CDR2 YYNGEE. The CDR3 has 14 amino acids. With 4 bases removed from V and 5 bases from J, the gap between germline ends came to 13 bases. Time point indicated: recipient sample about 28 days before transplant, after cytoreduction. The specimen was peripheral blood mononuclear cells, collected before stem cell transplant. The TCR was taken from a man in his late teens or twenties with biphenotypic leukemia. Some clones in this sample may be carry-over from other donors' samples. The genes are TRBV9 and TRBJ2-1; D possibly corresponds to TRBD1 (6 bases). CDR3 loop: CASSPYREHNEQFF. The CDR3 nucleotides are TGTGCCAGCAGCCCATACAGGGAGCACAATGAGCAGTTCTTC.